This TCR beta chain is drawn from a study of blood T cell repertoires in COVID-19. This clone was found once. Here immunoSEQ multiplex PCR was the method, and the copy in TCRdb shows in-frame clones only, minus some. The sample lists some 180,000 clones, more than 80% occurring once. This CDR3 comprises 14 residues. V was trimmed by 4 bases and J by 0 bases, leaving 10 bases between them. Germline V gene data show CDR1 as SNHLY and CDR2 as FYNNEI. The receptor comes from a man aged 35 to 55 who had recovered from COVID-19. This chain uses TRBV2 with TRBJ2-7, with D tentatively TRBD1 (6 bases). Sequencing was done on a sample of PBMCs or T cells enriched from blood (not recorded which). CDR3 in amino acids: CASSAGQYSYEQYF. CDR3 in DNA: TGTGCCAGCAGTGCTGGACAGTACTCCTACGAGCAGTACTTC.